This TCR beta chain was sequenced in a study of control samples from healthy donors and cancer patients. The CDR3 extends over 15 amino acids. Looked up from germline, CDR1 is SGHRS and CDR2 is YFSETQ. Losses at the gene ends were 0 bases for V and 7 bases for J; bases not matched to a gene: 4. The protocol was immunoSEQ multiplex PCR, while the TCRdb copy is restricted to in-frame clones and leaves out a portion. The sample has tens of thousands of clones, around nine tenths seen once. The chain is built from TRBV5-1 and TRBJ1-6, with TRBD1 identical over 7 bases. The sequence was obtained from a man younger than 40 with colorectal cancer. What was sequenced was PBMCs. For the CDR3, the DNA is TGCGCCAGCAGCTTGGAGGGGGCCAGAAATTCACCCCTCCACTTT. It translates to CASSLEGARNSPLHF.